This T cell receptor (beta chain) was identified in a study of blood T cell repertoires in COVID-19. Study as a whole: Some COVID-19 samples were acute and others convalescent; all came from the United States, Italy and Spain.

CDR3 length: 13 residues. V dropped 3 bases and J dropped 3 bases, with 9 bases sitting between them. Libraries were prepared by immunoSEQ multiplex PCR; TCRdb keeps only in-frame clonotypes and omits some of them. The sample holds about 270,000 clones, about 87% seen once. This sequence was found in a woman aged 25-40 years with acute COVID-19. The chain combines TRBV12-3 or TRBV12-4 with TRBJ2-7; D may be TRBD1 (5 bases). Sequenced input: PBMCs or T cells enriched from blood (not recorded which). The CDR3 here is CASSFRADYEQYF. CDR3 coding DNA: TGTGCCAGCAGTTTCAGGGCGGACTACGAGCAGTACTTC.